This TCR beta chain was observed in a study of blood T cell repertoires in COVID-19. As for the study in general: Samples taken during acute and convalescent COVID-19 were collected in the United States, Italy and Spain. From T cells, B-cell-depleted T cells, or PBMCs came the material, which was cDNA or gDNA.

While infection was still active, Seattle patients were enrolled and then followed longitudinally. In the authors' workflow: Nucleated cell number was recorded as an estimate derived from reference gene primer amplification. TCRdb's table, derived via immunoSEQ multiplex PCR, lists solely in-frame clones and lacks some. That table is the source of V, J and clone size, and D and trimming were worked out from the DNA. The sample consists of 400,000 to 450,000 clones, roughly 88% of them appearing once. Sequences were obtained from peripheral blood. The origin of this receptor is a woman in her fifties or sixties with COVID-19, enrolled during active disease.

CDR3 sequence: CASSLDPLTGVTGELFF. The DNA of the CDR3 is TGTGCCAGCAGCTTAGATCCCCTGACAGGGGTCACCGGGGAGCTGTTTTTT. The rearrangement uses TRBV11-3 and TRBJ2-2; 8 bases match TRBD1. Germline V gene data show CDR1 as SGHNT and CDR2 as YENEEA. J lost 4 bases, V lost 0 bases, and 7 bases had no gene match. The CDR3 runs 17 residues.